This TCR beta chain was identified in a study of blood T cell repertoires in COVID-19. Data came from immunoSEQ multiplex PCR; TCRdb stores just in-frame clones and leaves some out. Of around 270,000 clones in the sample, over 80% are singletons; the top ten hold around 3.1%. This clone appeared a single time. V dropped 6 bases and J dropped 7 bases, with 12 bases sitting between them. The CDR3 loop spans 12 amino acids. CDR1 is MNHEY and CDR2 is SMNVEV in the germline V gene (reference sequence). This chain connects TRBV27 to TRBJ1-2; tentatively, D is TRBD1 (6 bases). The clonotype was recovered from a woman in her forties who had been exposed to COVID-19. Sequencing input: PBMCs or T cells enriched from blood (not recorded which). CDR3 in amino acids: CASRTGYIGYTF. Written as DNA, the CDR3 is TGTGCCAGCAGGACAGGTTATATTGGCTACACCTTC.